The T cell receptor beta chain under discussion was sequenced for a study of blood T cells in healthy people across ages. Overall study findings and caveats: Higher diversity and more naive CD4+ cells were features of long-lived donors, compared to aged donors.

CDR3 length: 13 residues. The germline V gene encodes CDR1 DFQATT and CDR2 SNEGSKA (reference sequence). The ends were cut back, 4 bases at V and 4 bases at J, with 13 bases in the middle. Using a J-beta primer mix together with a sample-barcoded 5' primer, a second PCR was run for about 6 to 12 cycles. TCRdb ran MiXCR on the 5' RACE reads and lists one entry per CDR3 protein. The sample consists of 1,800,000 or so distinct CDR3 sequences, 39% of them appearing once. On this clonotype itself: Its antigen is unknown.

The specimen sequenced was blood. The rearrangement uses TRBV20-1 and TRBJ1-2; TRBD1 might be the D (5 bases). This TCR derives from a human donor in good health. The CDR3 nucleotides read TGCAGTGCTATAAAAAACGGGGCCTATGGCTACACCTTC. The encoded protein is CSAIKNGAYGYTF.